The next 32 T cell receptor beta chains were all read from a single sample in a study of blood T cells in healthy people across ages. Using a J-beta primer mix together with a sample-barcoded 5' primer, a second PCR was run for about 7 to 12 cycles. Using its own MiXCR run on the 5' RACE reads, TCRdb lists one record per CDR3 protein. The data contain about 670,000 distinct CDR3 sequences, approximately 52% of them singletons. Sequencing was carried out using blood. Receptor source: a woman of 80 years or more in good health.

The genes are TRBV27 and TRBJ1-2; tentatively, D is TRBD1 (6 bases). The CDR3 extends over 13 amino acids. The germline V gene has CDR1 MNHEY and CDR2 SMNVEV (reference sequence). V lost 4 bases and J 6 bases, leaving 12 bases between the germline ends. CDR3 in DNA: TGTGCCAGCAGTTGGGACGGGGACAATGGCTACACCTTC. Translating gives CASSWDGDNGYTF.

This rearrangement joins TRBV6-5 to TRBJ1-4; a weak D match, TRBD1 (6 bases). This CDR3 has 15 residues. Germline V gives CDR1 MNHEY, CDR2 SVGAGI. The V end was cut by 6 bases, the J end by 5 bases, with 16 bases between. CDR3 protein: CASSPPGHYNEKLFF. The CDR3 coding sequence is TGTGCCAGCAGCCCGCCGGGACACTACAATGAAAAACTGTTTTTT.

In this sample, this clonotype turned up once. The J gene is TRBJ2-1, the V gene TRBV7-2; no reliable D call. Between the trimmed V and J ends, which lost 8 bases and 4 bases, there was a span of 6 bases. The germline gives CDR1 SGHTA, CDR2 FQGNSA. The CDR3 contains 11 residues. CDR3 loop: CASGIYNEQFF. CDR3 nucleotide sequence: TGTGCCAGCGGGATTTACAATGAGCAGTTCTTC. The variable domain in full, with the rest retrieved from reference TRBV7-2 and TRBJ2-1, is GAGVSQSPSNKVTEKGKDVELRCDPISGHTALYWYRQSLGQGLEFLIYFQGNSAPDKSGLPSDRFSAERTGGSVSTLTIQRTQQEDSAVYLCASGIYNEQFFGPGTRLTVL.

V usage is TRBV30 and J usage is TRBJ2-1, with 10 bases that match TRBD2. CDR1 and CDR2 from the germline V gene are GTSNPN and SVGIG (reference sequence). The CDR3 spans 17 residues. J was trimmed by 4 bases and V by 3 bases; bases with no gene match: 12. CDR3 in amino acids: CAWRRIPGLAAYNEQFF. The CDR3 DNA reads TGTGCCTGGAGAAGGATCCCCGGACTAGCGGCTTACAATGAGCAGTTCTTC.

V is TRBV24-1 and J is TRBJ2-3; 9 nucleotides line up with TRBD1. The V segment lost 5 bases and the J segment 4 bases; nucleotides outside the gene matches: 6. The CDR3 totals 15 residues. Germline CDR1 and CDR2: KGHDR and SFDVKD. CDR3 sequence reads: CATSGTGGLADTQYF. The CDR3 nucleotides read TGTGCCACCAGTGGTACAGGGGGCTTGGCAGATACGCAGTATTTT.

Regarding this clonotype: With a much larger clone just one base away, this may be a read error. The rearrangement joins TRBV2 to TRBJ2-6; 10 bases match TRBD1. Germline V CDR1 and CDR2: SNHLY, FYNNEI. This CDR3 spans 18 amino acids. Trimming removed 7 bases from V and 0 bases from J; junction bases left unmatched: 9. DNA for the CDR3: TGTGCCAGCATTGGGGACAGGGGCTTTATCTCTGGGGCCAACGTCCTGACTTTC. Its protein is CASIGDRGFISGANVLTF.

The chain uses TRBV5-1 and TRBJ2-2; D unclear. Per germline, CDR1 SGHRS and CDR2 YFSETQ. Trimming took 5 bases from V and 2 from J, leaving 16 bases between them. The CDR3 loop spans 16 amino acids. CDR3 protein: CASRNSLGINTGELFF. The CDR3 DNA follows: TGCGCCAGCAGAAACAGCTTGGGTATCAACACCGGGGAGCTGTTTTTT. Full variable domain (missing parts from reference TRBV5-1 and TRBJ2-2): KAGVTQTPRYLIKTRGQQVTLSCSPISGHRSVSWYQQTPGQGLQFLFEYFSETQRNKGNFPGRFSGRQFSNSRSEMNVSTLELGDSALYLCASRNSLGINTGELFFGEGSRLTVL.

CDR3 DNA sequence: TGTGCCAGCAGCCGGACTAGCTGGAATGAGCAGTTCTTC. Its protein is CASSRTSWNEQFF. V is TRBV5-6 and J is TRBJ2-1; 8 nucleotides match TRBD2. Germline values: CDR1 SGHDT, CDR2 YYEEEE. The CDR3 sequence is 13 residues long. Trimming cost V 4 bases and J 7 bases; bases outside gene matches: 4.

This clonotype showed up many times. The chain recombines TRBV6-5 with TRBJ2-7, with D maybe TRBD2 (6 bases). Germline loops: CDR1 MNHEY, CDR2 SVGAGI. The CDR3 has 16 residues. The germline V and J ends were trimmed by 0 bases and 1 base, with 13 bases remaining between them. CDR3 sequence: CASSYSNGGASYEQYF. The CDR3 DNA follows: TGTGCCAGCAGTTACTCGAACGGCGGGGCATCCTACGAGCAGTACTTC.

The chain joins TRBV27 to TRBJ1-6, with D maybe TRBD1 (6 bases). The CDR3 runs 16 residues. CDR1 and CDR2 (germline): MNHEY, SMNVEV (reference sequence). V gave up 2 bases and J gave up 0 bases, with 8 bases separating them. CDR3 amino acids: CASSLRGGSYNSPLHF. The CDR3 nucleotides are TGTGCCAGCAGTTTAAGAGGGGGCTCCTATAATTCACCCCTCCACTTT.

In its sample, this clonotype was seen a few times. A much larger clone sits a single nucleotide away, making a read error possible. The chain links TRBV20-1 to TRBJ2-5, with D tentatively TRBD2 (6 bases). The CDR3 has 12 amino acids. Looked up from germline, CDR1 is DFQATT and CDR2 is SNEGSKA (reference sequence). The V and J ends lost 3 bases and 7 bases respectively, with 12 bases between them. CDR3 loop: CSASRSAGTQYF. In DNA form, the CDR3 reads TGCAGTGCTAGTCGATCAGCGGGGACCCAGTACTTC.

This clonotype was observed many times. The rearrangement uses TRBV25-1 and TRBJ1-6, with TRBD1 matching 10 bases. V shed 1 base and J 10 bases; nucleotides not matched to a gene: 4. Per germline, CDR1 MGHDK and CDR2 SYGVNS. CDR3 length equals 15 residues. In DNA, the CDR3 is TGTGCCAGCAGTGAATCCGACAGGGGGCTATCACCCCTCCACTTT. The encoded protein is CASSESDRGLSPLHF.

In this sample, this clonotype turned up a few times. J is TRBJ1-1 and V is TRBV12-3 or TRBV12-4; no reliable D call. The CDR3 contains 15 residues. V was trimmed by 5 bases and J by 4 bases, leaving 17 bases between them. The CDR3 region has the DNA TGTGCCAGCAGTCTACACCGGGCGAGTAGCACTGAAGCTTTCTTT. Amino acids: CASSLHRASSTEAFF.

As concerns this clonotype: This could be a read error, since a much larger clone is one nucleotide away. V gene TRBV20-1 combines with J gene TRBJ1-4, with TRBD1 as a possible D gene (6 bases). CDR3 length: 12 amino acids. Trimming pared 7 bases from V and 5 bases from J, leaving 11 bases between. Germline CDR1 is DFQATT and CDR2 is SNEGSKA (reference sequence). CDR3 bases: TGCAGTGTCGAGCAGGGGAATGAAAAACTGTTTTTT. Translating it yields CSVEQGNEKLFF.

Notes on this clonotype: This could be a read error, since a much larger clone is one nucleotide away. The gene calls are TRBV3-1 and TRBJ2-7, with D hard to call. The CDR3 runs to 14 residues. The germline CDR1 and CDR2 sequences are LGHDT and YNNKEL (reference sequence). DNA of the CDR3: TGTGCCAGCAGCCAAGGGGCCTACTCCTACGAGCGGTACTTC. This sequence encodes CASSQGAYSYERYF.

Details on this clonotype: Possible read error: a much larger clone is one base away. The chain has TRBV9 and TRBJ2-1; D perhaps matches TRBD1 (6 bases). The CDR3 is made up of 18 amino acids. Germline V gives CDR1 SGDLS, CDR2 YYNGEE. CDR3: CASGVAGKGGSVGSEQFF. For the CDR3, the DNA is TGTGCCAGCGGCGTAGCAGGAAAAGGGGGATCGGTGGGTTCTGAGCAGTTCTTC.

This rearrangement joins TRBV20-1 to TRBJ2-1, with a weak D call TRBD2 (6 bases). In germline, CDR1 is DFQATT, CDR2 SNEGSKA (reference sequence). Trimming cost V 5 bases and J 10 bases, with 12 bases left between them. The length of the CDR3 is 11 residues. The CDR3 bases are TGCAGTGCTCGGGACTTCCCGGAGCAGTTCTTC. It encodes CSARDFPEQFF.

In its sample, this clonotype was seen many times. The chain is built from TRBV2 and TRBJ2-4; D is perhaps TRBD2 (5 bases). V was cut by 0 bases and J by 0 bases, with 18 bases left in between. This CDR3 is 19 amino acids long. CDR1 and CDR2 from the germline V gene are SNHLY and FYNNEI. CDR3 loop: CASSEAAGLTHGAKNIQYF. Here the CDR3 DNA reads TGTGCCAGCAGTGAAGCGGCGGGCCTGACTCACGGAGCCAAAAACATTCAGTACTTC.

CDR3 in DNA: TGTGCCAGCAGCTTCTTAGGGCTAGCGGGCAATGAGCAGTTCTTC. Protein sequence: CASSFLGLAGNEQFF. The gene calls are TRBV7-3 and TRBJ2-1; the match to TRBD2 covers 8 bases. Germline V gene data show CDR1 as SGHTA and CDR2 as FQGTGA. Losses at the gene ends were 3 bases for V and 6 bases for J; bases not matched to a gene: 7. The CDR3 extends over 15 amino acids.

In its sample, this clonotype was seen many times. The rearrangement joins TRBV9 to TRBJ2-1, with no clear D. This CDR3 is built from 15 residues. Trimming pared 0 bases from V and 2 bases from J, leaving 9 bases between. Per the germline V gene, CDR1 is SGDLS and CDR2 is YYNGEE. In nucleotides, the CDR3 is TGTGCCAGCAGCGTAGCTCCATCAACCTACAATGAGCAGTTCTTC. Protein product: CASSVAPSTYNEQFF.

The chain has TRBV12-5 and TRBJ2-1; D possibly corresponds to TRBD2 (5 bases). The CDR3 has 16 amino acids. Trimming removed 1 base at V and 3 bases at J, with 13 bases between. CDR1 and CDR2 (germline): LGHNT, FRNRAP. Here the CDR3 reads CASGLDAAGLYNEQFF. The DNA of the CDR3 is TGTGCTAGTGGTTTGGACGCGGCGGGCCTCTACAATGAGCAGTTCTTC. Combining the CDR3 with reference TRBV12-5 and TRBJ2-1 gives the whole variable domain DARVTQTPRHKVTEMGQEVTMRCQPILGHNTVFWYRQTMMQGLELLAYFRNRAPLDDSGMPKDRFSAEMPDATLATLKIQPSEPRDSAVYFCASGLDAAGLYNEQFFGPGTRLTVL.

This chain uses TRBV29-1 with TRBJ2-5, with 11 nucleotides matching TRBD1. The J call may be wrong; the DNA end is better matched by TRBJ2-7. The CDR3 totals 14 residues. The germline CDR1 and CDR2 sequences are SQVTM and ANQGSEA. CDR3 sequence: CSVDSGQGVYEQYF. The CDR3 nucleotides read TGCAGCGTTGATTCGGGACAGGGGGTTTACGAGCAGTACTTC.

This clonotype was seen only a few times. The chain couples TRBV5-1 to TRBJ1-4, with 7 bases identical to TRBD1. The CDR3 extends over 16 amino acids. Per germline, CDR1 SGHRS and CDR2 YFSETQ. V gave up 4 bases and J gave up 1 base; unmatched junction bases: 7. Written as DNA, the CDR3 is TGCGCCAGCAGCCCCCGGCAGGGGGGAACTAATGAAAAACTGTTTTTT. It is translated as CASSPRQGGTNEKLFF.

V gene TRBV27 combines with J gene TRBJ1-2; the D is unclear. Per germline, CDR1 MNHEY and CDR2 SMNVEV (reference sequence). Trimming removed 3 bases at V and 5 bases at J, with 16 bases between. This CDR3 is 15 amino acids long. CDR3 loop: CASSFSPTLLYGYTF. The CDR3 nucleotides are TGTGCCAGCAGTTTCTCCCCCACCCTTTTGTATGGCTACACCTTC.

This clonotype was seen many times. The chain couples TRBV5-1 to TRBJ2-7; possibly TRBD1 for D (6 bases). Germline CDR1 and CDR2: SGHRS and YFSETQ. The CDR3 runs 15 residues. V lost 4 bases to trimming and J lost 1 base, with 15 bases between them. The CDR3 nucleotides are TGCGCCAGCAGCAGACCGGACGGACAGTCCTACGAGCAGTACTTC. It is translated as CASSRPDGQSYEQYF.

This chain links TRBV19 with TRBJ2-4; 9 nucleotides match TRBD1. Per germline, CDR1 LNHDA and CDR2 SQIVND (reference sequence). This CDR3 has 14 residues. The trim removed 6 bases at V and 8 bases at J, leaving 8 bases unmatched. As DNA, the CDR3 is TGTGCCAGTAGAGATACAGGGGGCAGGGACATTCAGTACTTC. Amino acid sequence: CASRDTGGRDIQYF.

The rearrangement links TRBV20-1 to TRBJ2-1; 9 bases are shared with TRBD2. Germline trimming cut 6 bases from V and 10 bases from J; bases unmatched to any gene: 16. This CDR3 spans 15 amino acids. Germline values: CDR1 DFQATT, CDR2 SNEGSKA (reference sequence). CDR3 in DNA: TGCAGTGCCCCGTTGATAGCGGGGGTCACGGGGGAGCAGTTCTTC. Its protein is CSAPLIAGVTGEQFF.

The chain combines TRBV5-5 with TRBJ1-5, with unresolved D. The CDR3 totals 17 residues. Trimming removed 4 bases from V and 4 bases from J, with 21 bases in between. The germline gives CDR1 SGHKS, CDR2 YYEKEE (reference sequence). Written as DNA, the CDR3 is TGTGCCAGCAGCCCCGCTTTATGGGGTCCTTCAAATCAGCCCCAGCATTTT. Its translation: CASSPALWGPSNQPQHF.

About this clonotype: A much larger clonotype is one base distant, so this may be a read error. The chain joins TRBV18 to TRBJ2-4; D possibly corresponds to TRBD2 (6 bases). The J call may be in error: the DNA end matches TRBJ2-7 better. The CDR3 length is 13 residues. CDR1 and CDR2 (germline): KGHSH, LQKENI. The chain's CDR3 is CASPPGGTYEQYF. The CDR3, as DNA: TGTGCCAGCCCACCAGGAGGGACCTACGAGCAGTACTTC.

This sequence joins TRBV7-9 and TRBJ2-1, with 9 nucleotides matching TRBD2. The V gene end was trimmed by 2 bases and the J gene end by 7 bases; junction bases not matched to a gene: 6. This CDR3 contains 15 residues. Germline V gives CDR1 SEHNR, CDR2 FQNEAQ (reference sequence). DNA for the CDR3: TGTGCCAGCAGCTTACGGTCTAGCGGGGAAAATGAGCAGTTCTTC. Its translation is CASSLRSSGENEQFF.

At least ten counts were recorded for this clonotype. CDR3 sequence (DNA): TGTGCCAGCAGCGTACCAACAGATACGCAGTATTTT. Its protein product is CASSVPTDTQYF. V is TRBV9 and J is TRBJ2-3; unclear D gene. This CDR3 spans 12 amino acids. V lost 1 base and J 3 bases, leaving 3 bases between the germline ends. CDR1 and CDR2 from the germline V gene are SGDLS and YYNGEE.

The rearrangement links TRBV10-3 to TRBJ2-7; D gene unclear. The CDR3 contains 12 residues. V was clipped by 8 bases and J by 3 bases, with 11 bases between them. Germline assignment: CDR1 ENHRY and CDR2 SYGVKD. Here the CDR3 DNA reads TGTGCCATCGAACAAAGCTACTACGAGCAGTACTTC. This translates into CAIEQSYYEQYF.